This T cell receptor beta chain is from a study of blood T cell repertoires in COVID-19. Repertoires were generated with immunoSEQ multiplex PCR, while TCRdb's copy carries only in-frame clones and drops some. Among around 150,000 clones, 88% were seen once, and the ten largest hold roughly 2.5%. Sequenced sample: peripheral blood. The clonotype originates from a human donor with COVID-19, enrolled during active disease. The donor label of this sample is uncertain.

CDR3 residues: CASTPTGGNEQFF. The CDR3 nucleotides read TGTGCCAGCACCCCGACGGGGGGGAATGAGCAGTTCTTC. This chain connects TRBV7-9 to TRBJ2-1; 8 bases match TRBD2. This CDR3 spans 13 amino acids. The V gene end was trimmed by 7 bases and the J gene end by 7 bases; junction bases not matched to a gene: 6. In germline, CDR1 is SEHNR, CDR2 FQNEAQ (reference sequence). Drawing the rest from reference TRBV7-9 and TRBJ2-1, the complete variable domain is DTGVSQNPRHKITKRGQNVTFRCDPISEHNRLYWYRQTLGQGPEFLTYFQNEAQLEKSRLLSDRFSAERPKGSFSTLEIQRTEQGDSAMYLCASTPTGGNEQFFGPGTRLTVL.